The subject of this entry is one TCR beta chain. This sample is drawn from a study of T cell changes during pregnancy in multiple sclerosis. V shed 3 bases and J shed 3 bases, with 12 bases lying between them. CDR3 length: 14 residues. Germline CDR1 is MNHEY and CDR2 is SVGAGI. Clones were read by immunoSEQ multiplex PCR, and TCRdb kept only the in-frame ones, dropping some. This sample has approximately 43,000 clones; roughly 84% occur once, and the top ten carry approximately 0.64%. This sequence joins TRBV6-5 and TRBJ2-7; no definite D call. The source of this sequence is a female donor with multiple sclerosis, enrolled in a pregnancy study. The material sequenced was CD4+ T cells from peripheral blood mononuclear cells, taken before pregnancy. CDR3 DNA: TGTGCCAGCAGTTATGGTGCTCCTAGCTACGAGCAGTACTTC. The encoded protein is CASSYGAPSYEQYF.